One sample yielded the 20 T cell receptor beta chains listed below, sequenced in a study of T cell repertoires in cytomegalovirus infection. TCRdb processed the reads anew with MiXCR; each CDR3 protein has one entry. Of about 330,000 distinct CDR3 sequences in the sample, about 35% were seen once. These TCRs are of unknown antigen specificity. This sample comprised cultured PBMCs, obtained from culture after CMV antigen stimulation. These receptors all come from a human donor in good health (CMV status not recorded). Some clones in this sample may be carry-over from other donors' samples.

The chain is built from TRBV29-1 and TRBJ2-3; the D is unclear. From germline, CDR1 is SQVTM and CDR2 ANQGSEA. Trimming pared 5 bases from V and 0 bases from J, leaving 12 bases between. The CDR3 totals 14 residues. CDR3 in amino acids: CSVSQLLSTDTQYF. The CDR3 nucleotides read TGCAGCGTTTCTCAGCTGCTTAGCACAGATACGCAGTATTTT.

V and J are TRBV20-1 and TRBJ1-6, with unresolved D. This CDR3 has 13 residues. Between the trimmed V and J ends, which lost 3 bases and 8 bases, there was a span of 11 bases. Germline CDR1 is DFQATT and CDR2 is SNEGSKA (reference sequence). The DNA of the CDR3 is TGCAGTGCTAGTACCATCCCCTATTCACCCCTCCACTTT. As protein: CSASTIPYSPLHF.

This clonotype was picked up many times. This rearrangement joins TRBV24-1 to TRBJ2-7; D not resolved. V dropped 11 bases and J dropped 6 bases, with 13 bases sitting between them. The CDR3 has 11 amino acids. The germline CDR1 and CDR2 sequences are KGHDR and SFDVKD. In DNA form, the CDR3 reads TGTGCCATTTCACAGTCCACCGAGCAGTACTTC. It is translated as CAISQSTEQYF.

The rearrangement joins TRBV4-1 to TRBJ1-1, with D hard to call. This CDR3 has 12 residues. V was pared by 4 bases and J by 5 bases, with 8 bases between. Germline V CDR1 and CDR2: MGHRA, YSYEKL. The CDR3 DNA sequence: TGCGCCAGCAGCCCCTTGGGGACTGAAGCTTTCTTT. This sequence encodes CASSPLGTEAFF.

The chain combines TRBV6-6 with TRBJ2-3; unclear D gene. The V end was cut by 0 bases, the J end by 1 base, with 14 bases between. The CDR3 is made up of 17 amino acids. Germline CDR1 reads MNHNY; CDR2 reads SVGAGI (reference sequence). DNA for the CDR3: TGTGCCAGCAGTTACTCGTTTTTGGGAAAAGGCACAGATACGCAGTATTTT. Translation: CASSYSFLGKGTDTQYF.

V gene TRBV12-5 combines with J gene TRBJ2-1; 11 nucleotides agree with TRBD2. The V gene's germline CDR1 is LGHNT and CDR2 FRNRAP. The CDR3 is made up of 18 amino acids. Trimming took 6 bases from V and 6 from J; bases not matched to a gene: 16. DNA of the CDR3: TGTGCTAGTGGCTCCGGGACTAGCGGAGAGGCCCCCCGCAATGAGCAGTTCTTC. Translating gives CASGSGTSGEAPRNEQFF.

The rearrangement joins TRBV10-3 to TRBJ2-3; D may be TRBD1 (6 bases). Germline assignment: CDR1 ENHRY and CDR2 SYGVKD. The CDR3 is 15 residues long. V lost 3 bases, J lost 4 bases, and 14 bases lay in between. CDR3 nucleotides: TGTGCCATCAGTGACTCCGGGACAACTCCAGATACGCAGTATTTT. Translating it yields CAISDSGTTPDTQYF.

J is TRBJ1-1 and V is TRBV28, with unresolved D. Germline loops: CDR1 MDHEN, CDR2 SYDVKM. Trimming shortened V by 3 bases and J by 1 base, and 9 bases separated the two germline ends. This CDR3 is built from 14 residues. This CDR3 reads CASSFLGSNTEAFF. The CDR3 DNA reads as TGTGCCAGCAGTTTTCTCGGTTCGAACACTGAAGCTTTCTTT.

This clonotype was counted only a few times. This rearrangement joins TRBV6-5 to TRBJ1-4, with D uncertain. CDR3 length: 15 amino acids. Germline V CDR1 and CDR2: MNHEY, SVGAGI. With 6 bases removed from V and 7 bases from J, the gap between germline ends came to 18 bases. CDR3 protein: CASSSVAAAGEKLFF. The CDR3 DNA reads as TGTGCCAGCAGCTCTGTAGCCGCGGCGGGTGAAAAACTGTTTTTT.

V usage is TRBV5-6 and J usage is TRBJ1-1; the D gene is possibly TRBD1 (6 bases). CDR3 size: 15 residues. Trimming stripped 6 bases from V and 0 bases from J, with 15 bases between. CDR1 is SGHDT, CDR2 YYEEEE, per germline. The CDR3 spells CASNLDSLMNTEAFF. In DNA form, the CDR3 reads TGTGCCAGCAACCTGGACAGCCTCATGAACACTGAAGCTTTCTTT.

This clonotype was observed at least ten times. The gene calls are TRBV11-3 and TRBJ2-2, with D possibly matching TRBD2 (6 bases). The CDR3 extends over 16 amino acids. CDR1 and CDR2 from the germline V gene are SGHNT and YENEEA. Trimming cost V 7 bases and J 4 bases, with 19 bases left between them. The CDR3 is CASTFTRGGGTGELFF. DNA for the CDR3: TGTGCCAGCACCTTCACAAGGGGAGGTGGCACCGGGGAGCTGTTTTTT.

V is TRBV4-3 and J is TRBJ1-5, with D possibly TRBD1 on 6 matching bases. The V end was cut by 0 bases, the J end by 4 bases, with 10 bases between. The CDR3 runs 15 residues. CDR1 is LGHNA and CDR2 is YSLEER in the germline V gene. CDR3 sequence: CASSQDGQGNQPQHF. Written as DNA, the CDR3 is TGCGCCAGCAGCCAAGATGGTCAGGGGAATCAGCCCCAGCATTTT.

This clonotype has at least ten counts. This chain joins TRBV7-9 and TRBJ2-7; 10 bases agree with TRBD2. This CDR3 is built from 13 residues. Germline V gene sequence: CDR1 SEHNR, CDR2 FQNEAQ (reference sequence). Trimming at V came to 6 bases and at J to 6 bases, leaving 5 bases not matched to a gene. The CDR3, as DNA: TGTGCCAGCAGTGCTAGCGGGAGTTCCGAGCAGTACGTC. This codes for CASSASGSSEQYV.

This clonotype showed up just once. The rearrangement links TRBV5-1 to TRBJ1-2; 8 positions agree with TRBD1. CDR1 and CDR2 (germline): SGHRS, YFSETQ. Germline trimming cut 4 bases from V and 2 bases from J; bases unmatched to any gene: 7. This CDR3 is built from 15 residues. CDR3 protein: CASSPTGAGNYGYTF. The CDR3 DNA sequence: TGCGCCAGCAGCCCGACAGGGGCCGGAAACTATGGCTACACCTTC.

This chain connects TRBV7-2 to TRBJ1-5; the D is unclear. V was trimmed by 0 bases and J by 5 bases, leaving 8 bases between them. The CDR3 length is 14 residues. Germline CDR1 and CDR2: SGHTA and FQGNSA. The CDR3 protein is CASSLASTDQPQHF. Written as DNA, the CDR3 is TGTGCCAGCAGCTTAGCATCCACCGATCAGCCCCAGCATTTT.

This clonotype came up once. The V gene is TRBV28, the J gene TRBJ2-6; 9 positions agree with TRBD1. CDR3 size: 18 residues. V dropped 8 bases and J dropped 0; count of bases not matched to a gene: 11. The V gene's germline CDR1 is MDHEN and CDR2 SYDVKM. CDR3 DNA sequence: TGTGCCAGCGCGCTTTACAGGGGGCGAGGCTCTGGGGCCAACGTCCTGACTTTC. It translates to CASALYRGRGSGANVLTF. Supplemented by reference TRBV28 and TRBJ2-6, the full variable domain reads DVKVTQSSRYLVKRTGEKVFLECVQDMDHENMFWYRQDPGLGLRLIYFSYDVKMKEKGDIPEGYSVSREKKERFSLILESASTNQTSMYLCASALYRGRGSGANVLTFGAGSRLTVL.

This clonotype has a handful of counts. The CDR3 region is CAISENRDGNSPLHF. The DNA for the CDR3 is TGTGCCATCAGTGAGAACAGGGATGGTAATTCACCCCTCCACTTT. The chain carries TRBV10-3 and TRBJ1-6; tentative D call: TRBD1 (6 bases). Trimming left V 2 bases short and J 6 bases short, with 11 bases between. Germline V gene lookup returns CDR1 ENHRY and CDR2 SYGVKD. The CDR3 has 15 residues.

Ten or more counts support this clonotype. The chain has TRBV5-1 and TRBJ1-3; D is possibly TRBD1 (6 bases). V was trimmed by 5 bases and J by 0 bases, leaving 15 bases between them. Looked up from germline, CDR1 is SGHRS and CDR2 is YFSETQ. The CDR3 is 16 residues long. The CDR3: CASRDSGPSSGNTIYF. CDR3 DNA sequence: TGCGCCAGCAGGGACAGCGGACCCAGCTCTGGAAACACCATATATTTT.

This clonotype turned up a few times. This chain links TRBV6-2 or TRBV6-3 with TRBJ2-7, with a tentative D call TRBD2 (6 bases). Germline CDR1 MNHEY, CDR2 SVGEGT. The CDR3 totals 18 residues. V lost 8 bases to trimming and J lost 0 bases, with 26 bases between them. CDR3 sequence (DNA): TGTGCCAGCGGATATAACCGGGACTCCAGGATAAGCTCCTACGAGCAGTACTTC. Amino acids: CASGYNRDSRISSYEQYF.

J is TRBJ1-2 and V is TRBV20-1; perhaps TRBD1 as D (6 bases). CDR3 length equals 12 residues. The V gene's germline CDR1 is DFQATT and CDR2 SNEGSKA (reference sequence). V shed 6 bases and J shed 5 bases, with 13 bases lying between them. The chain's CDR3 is CSAETGLYGYTF. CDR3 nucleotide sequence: TGCAGTGCGGAGACAGGCCTATATGGCTACACCTTC.